These T cell receptor beta chains were read from a single sample in a study of T cell responses to AZD1222 COVID-19 vaccine. Generated by immunoSEQ multiplex PCR, the TCRdb table keeps only in-frame clones and is missing some. The repertoire holds more than 45,000 clones, with around 84% as singletons. This material consisted of peripheral blood, taken on day 0 of AZD1222 vaccination. The receptor source for this set is an adult in good health. Each CDR3 is given with its conserved first and last residue. A D gene is named only where the DNA matches it firmly. Clone size, where shown, is once, few, many, or a class for clones that have expanded.

v_gene,abundance,j_gene,d_gene,CDR3aa,CDR3nt
TRBV10-1,.,TRBJ2-1,TRBD2,CASSVGLAGGDNEQFF,TGCGCCAGCAGTGTCGGGCTAGCGGGAGGTGACAATGAGCAGTTCTTC
TRBV29-1,.,TRBJ2-2,TRBD2,CSVMTSPEGGELFF,TGCAGCGTAATGACTAGCCCGGAGGGCGGGGAGCTGTTTTTT
TRBV19,few,TRBJ1-1,.,CASSIARQANTEAFF,TGTGCCAGTAGTATAGCCCGACAGGCTAACACTGAAGCTTTCTTT
TRBV7-2,.,TRBJ1-2,TRBD1,CASSPGGFNYGYTF,TGTGCCAGCAGCCCAGGGGGCTTTAACTATGGCTACACCTTC
TRBV4-3,.,TRBJ1-3,.,CASSSGPGNTIYF,TGCGCCAGCAGCTCCGGGCCTGGAAACACCATATATTTT
TRBV6-5,.,TRBJ1-6,.,CASSPRQLGNSPLHF,TGTGCCAGCAGTCCCCGACAGTTAGGGAATTCACCCCTCCACTTT
TRBV6-1,.,TRBJ1-2,.,CASSDPGTNYGYTF,TGTGCCAGCAGTGATCCCGGGACTAACTATGGCTACACCTTC
TRBV28,.,TRBJ2-1,TRBD2,CASSSRRDRVTSGRVNEQFF,TGTGCCAGCAGTTCGCGCCGGGACAGGGTAACTAGCGGGAGGGTCAATGAGCAGTTCTTC
TRBV6-5,.,TRBJ1-1,.,CASSYGASRDTEAFF,TGTGCCAGCAGTTATGGTGCCAGTAGAGACACTGAAGCTTTCTTT
TRBV19,once,TRBJ1-6,.,CASSMGGLGSPLHF,TGTGCCAGTAGTATGGGAGGACTTGGTTCACCCCTCCACTTT
TRBV5-1,.,TRBJ2-7,TRBD1,CASSLDSGQDLYEQYF,TGCGCCAGCAGCTTGGACTCGGGACAGGACCTCTACGAGCAGTACTTC
TRBV5-1,few,TRBJ2-7,.,CASSFRTPFDDEQYF,TGCGCCAGCAGCTTTAGGACTCCGTTCGACGACGAGCAGTACTTC
TRBV7-8,.,TRBJ1-1,TRBD1,CASSLTGGNTEAFF,TGTGCCAGCAGCTTAACAGGGGGGAACACTGAAGCTTTCTTT
TRBV11-2,few,TRBJ1-1,.,CASRWGNTEAFF,TGTGCCAGCAGATGGGGGAACACTGAAGCTTTCTTT
TRBV12-3/TRBV12-4,.,TRBJ2-3,TRBD2,CASRDGGIDTQYF,TGTGCCAGCAGGGACGGGGGGATAGATACGCAGTATTTT
TRBV19,.,TRBJ1-1,.,CASSILGGAFF,TGTGCCAGTAGTATCCTCGGCGGAGCTTTCTTT
TRBV29-1,.,TRBJ1-6,.,CSVATGTPNSPLHF,TGCAGCGTTGCTACAGGGACCCCTAATTCACCCCTCCACTTT
TRBV21-1,.,TRBJ2-3,.,CASSRFVSTDTQYF,TGTGCCAGCTCACGGTTCGTAAGCACAGATACGCAGTATTTT
TRBV7-2,.,TRBJ2-5,TRBD2,CASSLAGGRVEETQYF,TGTGCCAGCAGCTTAGCGGGCGGGAGGGTTGAGGAGACCCAGTACTTC
TRBV12-3/TRBV12-4,.,TRBJ1-2,TRBD1,CASRPLDRVGYTF,TGTGCCAGCAGGCCCCTCGACAGGGTCGGCTACACCTTC
TRBV5-3,.,TRBJ1-5,TRBD1,CARTPGTVSNQPQHF,TGTGCCAGAACCCCAGGGACAGTTAGCAATCAGCCCCAGCATTTT
TRBV11-1,once,TRBJ1-3,TRBD1,CASSPDRRASGNTIYF,TGTGCCAGCAGCCCGGACAGGCGCGCCTCTGGAAACACCATATATTTT
TRBV7-9,.,TRBJ1-1,TRBD1,CASSFFDRGYTEAFF,TGTGCCAGCAGCTTTTTCGACAGGGGCTACACTGAAGCTTTCTTT
TRBV11-2,.,TRBJ1-2,TRBD1,CASSQWDSPRDNYGYTF,TGTGCCAGCAGCCAATGGGACAGCCCACGGGATAACTATGGCTACACCTTC
TRBV19,once,TRBJ1-5,.,CASNGGLYSNQPQHF,TGTGCCAGTAATGGGGGCCTTTATAGCAATCAGCCCCAGCATTTT
TRBV21-1,.,TRBJ2-7,.,CASSKVREHYEQYF,TGTGCCAGCAGCAAAGTCAGGGAACACTACGAGCAGTACTTC
TRBV27,once,TRBJ1-2,.,CASSLSTESYGYTF,TGTGCCAGCAGTTTATCTACAGAGAGCTATGGCTACACCTTC
TRBV19,.,TRBJ1-5,TRBD1,CASSDRVSNQPQHF,TGTGCCAGTTCGGACAGGGTAAGCAATCAGCCCCAGCATTTT
TRBV19,.,TRBJ1-1,.,CASSMIGPATEAFF,TGTGCCAGTAGTATGATCGGTCCAGCCACTGAAGCTTTCTTT